This T cell receptor (beta chain) was sequenced during a study of control samples from healthy donors and cancer patients. Produced via immunoSEQ multiplex PCR; TCRdb's table is partial and in-frame only. Counted here are roughly 38,000 clones, 83% occurring once; the ten biggest clones make up less than 55%. V dropped 5 bases and J dropped 2; count of bases not matched to a gene: 12. Germline CDR1 SGDLS, CDR2 YYNGEE. This CDR3 region has 18 residues. The V gene is TRBV9, the J gene TRBJ2-3, with 12 bases fitting TRBD2. Material: blood. This TCR came from a man between 60 and 75 years old in good health. This CDR3 reads CASSNGPGLAGLTDTQYF. CDR3 nucleotides: TGTGCCAGCAGTAACGGTCCGGGACTAGCGGGCCTCACAGATACGCAGTATTTT.